This T cell receptor beta chain was obtained from a study of blood T cell repertoires in COVID-19. Looking at the study overall: The United States, Italy and Spain supplied acute and convalescent COVID-19 samples. The cDNA or gDNA used as material had been derived from T cells, B-cell-depleted T cells, or PBMCs.

This table comes from immunoSEQ multiplex PCR, and its TCRdb copy is limited to in-frame clones, with some not included. The table has around 49,000 clones, about 86% seen once. Followed longitudinally, the Seattle patients had been enrolled during active infection. The clonotype was recovered from an elderly woman with COVID-19, enrolled during active disease. Sequencing used peripheral blood.

Here the CDR3 reads CASSHLGAQETQYF. The DNA of the CDR3 is TGCGCCAGCAGCCACTTGGGGGCGCAAGAGACCCAGTACTTC. The chain links TRBV5-1 to TRBJ2-5; perhaps TRBD1 as D (6 bases). The V end lost 4 bases, the J end lost 2 bases, and 12 bases lay between the germline ends. This CDR3 comprises 14 residues. Germline values: CDR1 SGHRS, CDR2 YFSETQ.